What follows are 22 T cell receptor beta chains derived from one specimen sequenced in a study of CD8 T cells in Susac syndrome. The RNA, 0.5 to 1 ug, was put through reverse transcription using random hexamers. TCRdb reprocessed the immunoSEQ multiplex PCR reads via MiXCR and lists one record per CDR3 protein. The sample yields about 130,000 distinct CDR3 sequences, about 94% seen once. The material sequenced was CD8+ T cells from PBMCs. These receptors were collected from a human donor with Susac syndrome.

The J gene is TRBJ2-1, the V gene TRBV7-8; TRBD2 agrees at 15 bases. CDR1 SGHVS and CDR2 FQNEAQ come from the germline V gene. V gave up 5 bases and J gave up 2 bases; unmatched junction bases: 4. The CDR3 length is 17 residues. As DNA, the CDR3 is TGTGCCAGCAGCCGCGGACTAGCGGGGGGGACCTACAATGAGCAGTTCTTC. This translates into CASSRGLAGGTYNEQFF.

The CDR3 bases are TGTGCCAGCAGCCCGGACGGGGAAGCTTTCTTT. This codes for CASSPDGEAFF. The chain couples TRBV27 to TRBJ1-1, with D unresolved. CDR1 and CDR2 (germline): MNHEY, SMNVEV (reference sequence). With 6 bases removed from V and 8 bases from J, the gap between germline ends came to 10 bases. The CDR3 contains 11 residues.

This chain connects TRBV3-1 to TRBJ2-3, with 10 bases aligning to TRBD2. Germline trimming cut 5 bases from V and 0 bases from J; bases unmatched to any gene: 11. This CDR3 contains 18 residues. Germline V CDR1 and CDR2: LGHDT, YNNKEL (reference sequence). The CDR3 DNA is TGTGCCAGCAGCGCCGGGACTAGCGATTCTTTTAGCACAGATACGCAGTATTTT. Encoded protein: CASSAGTSDSFSTDTQYF.

The chain employs TRBV5-1 and TRBJ2-7; possible D gene TRBD2, 5 bases. V lost 5 bases to trimming and J lost 4 bases, with 10 bases between them. The CDR3 runs 12 residues. CDR1 SGHRS and CDR2 YFSETQ come from the germline V gene. The CDR3: CASSEEAYEQYF. DNA of the CDR3: TGCGCCAGCAGTGAGGAGGCTTACGAGCAGTACTTC.

V is TRBV6-5 and J is TRBJ2-7; TRBD2 matches at 12 bases. The length of the CDR3 is 15 residues. The germline CDR1 and CDR2 sequences are MNHEY and SVGAGI. After removal of 6 bases from V and 5 bases from J, the junction contained 8 bases not matched to a gene. CDR3 bases: TGTGCCAGCAGCCGGCTAGCGGGAGGGCTCCACGAGCAGTACTTC. This codes for CASSRLAGGLHEQYF.

The chain employs TRBV6-5 and TRBJ2-2; D remains ambiguous. The CDR3 consists of 16 residues. Germline V gene data show CDR1 as MNHEY and CDR2 as SVGAGI. V lost 2 bases and J lost 4, with 14 bases in between. The CDR3 sequence: CASSYEWGTRTGELFF. CDR3 nucleotides: TGTGCCAGCAGTTACGAGTGGGGTACACGCACCGGGGAGCTGTTTTTT.

The chain carries TRBV18 and TRBJ1-2, with D unclear. This CDR3 is 14 amino acids long. Germline V gene sequence: CDR1 KGHSH, CDR2 LQKENI. The V and J ends lost 2 bases and 4 bases respectively, with 11 bases between them. CDR3: CASSPTMVPYGYTF. The CDR3 nucleotides read TGTGCCAGCTCACCAACTATGGTTCCCTATGGCTACACCTTC.

The chain couples TRBV6-6 to TRBJ1-1; no clear D. The V gene's germline CDR1 is MNHNY and CDR2 SVGAGI (reference sequence). Trimming shortened V by 8 bases and J by 12 bases, and 16 bases separated the two germline ends. The CDR3 is made up of 11 amino acids. The CDR3 loop is CASGSGPNTFF. The CDR3 DNA sequence: TGTGCCAGCGGTTCCGGGCCCAACACTTTCTTT.

CDR3 coding DNA: TGTGCCTGGAGCCCCGGGATAGGGATCCGCTCCTACGAGCAGTACTTC. The encoded protein is CAWSPGIGIRSYEQYF. J is TRBJ2-7 and V is TRBV30; perhaps TRBD2 as D (5 bases). The V and J ends lost 3 bases and 0 bases respectively, with 18 bases between them. CDR3 length: 16 residues. Germline CDR1 GTSNPN, CDR2 SVGIG (reference sequence).

The V gene is TRBV6-1, the J gene TRBJ2-5; maybe TRBD2 (5 bases). Trimming cost V 6 bases and J 6 bases, with 8 bases left between them. CDR1 is MNHNS and CDR2 is SASEGT in the germline V gene. This CDR3 is 11 amino acids long. DNA for the CDR3: TGTGCCAGCAGCCTCGGGAAGACCCAGTACTTC. Amino acids: CASSLGKTQYF.

The chain recombines TRBV5-4 with TRBJ2-1; 15 nucleotides line up with TRBD2. Germline assignment: CDR1 SGHNT and CDR2 YYREEE (reference sequence). The CDR3 covers 16 residues. The J segment lost 9 bases and the V segment lost 0 bases, leaving 4 bases of the junction unmatched. CDR3 residues: CASSLGTSGGAVEQFF. In DNA, the CDR3 is TGTGCCAGCAGCTTGGGGACTAGCGGGGGGGCCGTTGAGCAGTTCTTC.

V is TRBV27 and J is TRBJ2-1; 9 bases match TRBD2. The germline CDR1 and CDR2 sequences are MNHEY and SMNVEV (reference sequence). With 0 bases clipped from V and 9 bases from J, the junction kept 6 bases outside the gene matches. The CDR3 contains 15 residues. The CDR3, as DNA: TGTGCCAGCAGTTTATCGGCTAGCGGGGTTACTGAGCAGTTCTTC. Translating gives CASSLSASGVTEQFF.

The chain recombines TRBV27 with TRBJ1-2, with a weak D call TRBD1 (6 bases). V was pared by 5 bases and J by 5 bases, with 12 bases between. The CDR3 is made up of 13 amino acids. From germline, CDR1 is MNHEY and CDR2 SMNVEV (reference sequence). DNA for the CDR3: TGTGCCAGCAGTCCCCGGGGGCCGTATGGCTACACCTTC. Encoded protein: CASSPRGPYGYTF.

This rearrangement joins TRBV5-4 to TRBJ2-5; either TRBD1 or TRBD2 may supply D (6 bases each). This CDR3 contains 14 residues. Germline CDR1 and CDR2: SGHNT and YYREEE (reference sequence). V lost 4 bases, J lost 6 bases, and 16 bases lay in between. The CDR3 loop reads CASSITGGPKTQYF. CDR3 DNA sequence: TGTGCCAGCAGCATTACCGGGGGCCCCAAGACCCAGTACTTC.

The gene calls are TRBV15 and TRBJ1-1, with D maybe TRBD1 (6 bases). Germline V gene sequence: CDR1 LNHNV, CDR2 YYDKDF (reference sequence). The V gene lost 2 bases and the J gene lost 3 bases, with 13 bases spanning the gap. The CDR3 consists of 15 residues. The CDR3 is CATSRSGVGDTEAFF. The DNA of the CDR3 is TGTGCCACCAGCAGATCAGGGGTAGGGGACACTGAAGCTTTCTTT. Looking up the rest from reference TRBV15 and TRBJ1-1 gives the full variable domain: DAMVIQNPRYQVTQFGKPVTLSCSQTLNHNVMYWYQQKSSQAPKLLFHYYDKDFNNEADTPDNFQSRRPNTSFCFLDIRSPGLGDTAMYLCATSRSGVGDTEAFFGQGTRLTVV.

The V gene is TRBV12-3 or TRBV12-4, the J gene TRBJ2-2, with TRBD2 as a possible D gene (5 bases). V lost 5 bases to trimming and J lost 6 bases, with 16 bases between them. The CDR3 has 15 residues. CDR3 amino acids: CASSPRGGGAGELFF. The CDR3 DNA reads TGTGCCAGCAGTCCCCGCGGAGGCGGCGCCGGGGAGCTGTTTTTT.

This rearrangement joins TRBV6-1 to TRBJ2-1; 10 bases map to TRBD2. The CDR3 consists of 15 residues. The junction had 3 bases not matched to a gene; V was cut back by 3 bases and J by 4 bases. CDR1 and CDR2 (germline): MNHNS, SASEGT. The CDR3 sequence is CASSERTSGYNEQFF. CDR3 bases: TGTGCCAGCAGTGAGCGGACTAGCGGTTACAATGAGCAGTTCTTC.

The chain combines TRBV30 with TRBJ2-7; perhaps TRBD2 as D (6 bases). CDR1 and CDR2 (germline): GTSNPN, SVGIG (reference sequence). The CDR3 has 15 residues. V lost 2 bases to trimming and J lost 4 bases, with 18 bases between them. The CDR3: CAWSSIPGTLYEQYF. The DNA for the CDR3 is TGTGCCTGGAGTTCTATACCCGGGACTCTATACGAGCAGTACTTC.

J is TRBJ1-3 and V is TRBV7-9, with D possibly being TRBD1 (6 bases). This CDR3 has 17 residues. CDR1 and CDR2 from the germline V gene are SEHNR and FQNEAQ (reference sequence). Trimming cost V 2 bases and J 7 bases, with 21 bases left between them. DNA for the CDR3: TGTGCCAGCAGCTTACGTCCGGCTCGCCATCAGGGGAACACCATATATTTT. Translation: CASSLRPARHQGNTIYF.

The J gene is TRBJ1-1, the V gene TRBV6-5; D unresolved. The V end lost 3 bases, the J end lost 4 bases, and 12 bases lay between the germline ends. Germline V gives CDR1 MNHEY, CDR2 SVGAGI. The CDR3 spans 14 residues. The CDR3 nucleotides are TGTGCCAGCAGTTATACAACGGAAGGCACTGAAGCTTTCTTT. As protein: CASSYTTEGTEAFF.

This clonotype was found once. The chain links TRBV7-6 to TRBJ2-3; no definite D call. This CDR3 spans 15 amino acids. Germline assignment: CDR1 SGHVS and CDR2 FNYEAQ. Deletions cut 4 bases from V and 0 bases from J, with 11 bases between. CDR3 nucleotides: TGTGCCAGCAGCTCCAAACGTTTCAGCACAGATACGCAGTATTTT. Its protein is CASSSKRFSTDTQYF.

This chain uses TRBV4-3 with TRBJ2-1; 10 bases are a match to TRBD2. With V trimmed by 0 bases and J by 9 bases, 8 bases remained unmatched. Germline lookup yields CDR1 LGHNA and CDR2 YSLEER. The CDR3 extends over 16 amino acids. CDR3 region: CASSQDRLAGVGEQFF. The CDR3 DNA reads as TGCGCCAGCAGCCAAGATCGGCTAGCGGGAGTAGGTGAGCAGTTCTTC.